This section outlines one T cell receptor beta chain sequence together with its context. Going by frequency alone, this clonotype is large (0.1 to 1%); a count is unavailable. Which antigen it targets is not known. Acute infectious disease was absent in all participants, and all participants were in good physical condition. For droplet-based sequencing, live CSF cells were sorted using a live/dead marker. CSF was obtained by lumbar puncture, and immune cells were pelleted by centrifugation at 300g. CSF samples were inspected for red blood cells, and any blood-contaminated sample was excluded. CSF cells were cryopreserved in freezing medium, frozen overnight at -80 degrees C, and subsequently stored in liquid nitrogen. Before analysis, CSF samples were stored for less than six months. The library relied on 10x single-cell sequencing. Profiling of CSF cells was done with 10X Genomics single-cell V(D)J and 5' gene-expression libraries. An Illumina NextSeq550 was used to sequence CSF single-cell TCR libraries. The authors' analysis ran thus. After V(D)J reads were mapped to the vdj-GRCh38 alts ensemble 2.0.0 reference, the Cell Ranger vdj pipeline was used to analyse the reads. Clonotypes were defined as cell barcodes sharing the same set of productive CDR3 nucleotide sequences. Clonotype information was added to Seurat v3.0 gene-expression metadata to link clonality with transcriptional profiles. Any CSF cell with more than 1,800 genes, more than 7,500 UMIs or more than 10% mitochondrial reads was removed. To find TCRs with known antigen specificity, CDR3-beta sequences were matched against VDJdb. Only TCRs with complete alpha and beta chains were included in the network analysis of clone sharing, which used the R package qgraph. The reads, reprocessed by TCRdb, yield one row per CDR3 protein sequence and no DNA. These V and J calls derive from TCRdb rather than the authors' analysis. The sample's own table lists some 1,000 distinct CDR3 sequences. The ten largest clones capture around a tenth of the sample.

This entry comes from a study of CD8 T cells in cerebrospinal fluid in Alzheimer's disease (dated by TCRdb to the early 2020s). Some background on the complete study: The study assessed CSF T cell clonal expansion with two single-cell approaches: plate-based nested PCR sequencing and droplet-based sequencing. The droplet-based CSF comparison of patients and controls included about nine healthy controls (roughly 11,000 cells) and about nine patients with MCI or Alzheimer's disease (10,391 cells). Whether clonally expanded T cells were present in cerebrospinal fluid from healthy elderly individuals and from patients with neurodegenerative disease was tested. CSF gene-expression analysis, which included Parkinson's disease patients, covered about 26 samples in total.

The germline V gene provides CDR1 SQVTM and CDR2 ANQGSEA. Including the terminal cysteine and phenylalanine, the CDR3 comprises 11 residues. No DNA is given. Beyond this particular receptor, the publication reports: The EBV-specific clones were neither the most highly expanded clones nor enriched among patients. Finding EBV-specific TCRs in CSF, the authors cautioned, does not establish a causal link between EBV and Alzheimer's disease. The overall clonality comparison included only samples with detectable clones (roughly eleven healthy, 5 MCI, 5 AD, 6 PD). When the data were pooled, 4 of 6 Alzheimer's patients but only 1 of 10 healthy subjects had a highly expanded clone, defined as one making up at least 3% of TCRs. A higher percentage of TCRs was made up by the largest CSF clone in patients with MCI or Alzheimer's disease than in controls.

The sample taken for sequencing was cerebrospinal fluid. The sequence was collected from a human donor in good health. The chain uses TRBV29-1 and TRBJ2-7; TCRdb outputs TRBD1, but without DNA this stays unchecked. The encoded CDR3 is CSVIRDGGFYF.